Included here is one T cell receptor (beta chain) sequence, with context. This specimen comes from a study of cytotoxic CD8 clonotypes in ibrutinib-treated CLL. There are 15 residues in the CDR3. From germline, CDR1 is MNHEY and CDR2 SMNVEV (reference sequence). The V segment lost 2 bases and the J segment 5 bases; nucleotides outside the gene matches: 7. Profiled with immunoSEQ multiplex PCR; TCRdb holds only in-frame clones, not every one. The table lists roughly 15,000 clones, about 64% of them singletons, with around 40% in the top ten. The sequences come from PBMCs, collected before ibrutinib treatment. The sequence came from a human donor with chronic lymphocytic leukemia. The chain employs TRBV27 and TRBJ2-5; 8 positions agree with TRBD2. DNA of the CDR3: TGTGCCAGCAGTTTAATCGGGGGGGGTTGGGAGACCCAGTACTTC. Its translation is CASSLIGGGWETQYF.